A selection of T cell receptor beta chains follows, all from one sample in a study of blood T cell repertoires in COVID-19. Profiling relied on immunoSEQ multiplex PCR, and the TCRdb table lists in-frame clones only, not all of them. The repertoire includes under 250,000 clones, roughly 88% of them detected once, and around 3.1% sits in the top ten. The sequenced material came from PBMCs or T cells enriched from blood (not recorded which). These receptors were taken from a woman between 40 and 50 years old who had been exposed to COVID-19. Both conserved end residues are part of each CDR3. A D gene is named only where the DNA matches it firmly. Clone size, where shown, is once, few, many, or a class for clones that have expanded.

18 TRBJ1-4 TRBD1 once TRBV7-8 CASSLVGGTGSTNEKLFF TGTGCCAGCAGCTTAGTGGGCGGGACAGGTTCAACTAATGAAAAACTGTTTTTT
13 TRBJ2-7 NA NA TRBV6-5 CASSYSKSGEQYF TGTGCCAGCAGTTACTCGAAATCGGGGGAGCAGTACTTC
16 TRBJ1-1 NA NA TRBV28 CASSSLRPTGHTEAFF TGTGCCAGCAGTAGTTTACGCCCGACAGGACATACTGAAGCTTTCTTT
12 TRBJ1-2 NA NA TRBV28 CASRAEGYGYTF TGTGCCAGCAGGGCGGAGGGCTATGGCTACACCTTC
16 TRBJ2-3 TRBD2 NA TRBV9 CASSERRAGDTDTQYF TGTGCCAGCAGCGAGAGACGAGCGGGGGACACAGATACGCAGTATTTT
14 TRBJ2-2 TRBD1 NA TRBV30 CAWSPGQGTGELFF TGTGCCTGGAGTCCGGGACAGGGGACCGGGGAGCTGTTTTTT
11 TRBJ2-7 NA NA TRBV18 CASSYFDEQYF TGTGCCAGCTCATATTTTGACGAGCAGTACTTC
11 TRBJ2-3 NA NA TRBV12-3/TRBV12-4 CASNYRDTQYF TGTGCCAGCAACTACAGGGATACGCAGTATTTT
16 TRBJ2-3 TRBD2 once TRBV7-2 CASSRGGGLSTDTQYF TGTGCCAGCAGCCGCGGCGGGGGGTTGAGCACAGATACGCAGTATTTT
14 TRBJ1-4 NA NA TRBV10-3 CAIRDGQGGEKLFF TGTGCCATCAGGGACGGGCAGGGAGGTGAAAAACTGTTTTTT
16 TRBJ1-2 NA few TRBV7-9 CASSLSAYGRGSGYTF TGTGCCAGCAGCTTATCTGCGTATGGGCGGGGTAGCGGCTACACCTTC
16 TRBJ2-1 TRBD2 NA TRBV13 CASSGGLAGNYNEQFF TGTGCCAGCAGCGGGGGACTAGCGGGAAACTACAATGAGCAGTTCTTC
17 TRBJ2-1 TRBD2 NA TRBV2 CASSDLLSSGTYNEQFF TGTGCCAGCAGTGATTTGTTGTCTAGCGGGACTTACAATGAGCAGTTCTTC
14 TRBJ1-4 NA NA TRBV28 CASSSDIGGEKLFF TGTGCCAGCAGTTCAGATATTGGGGGGGAAAAACTGTTTTTT
14 TRBJ1-4 NA NA TRBV7-9 CASSLGQSHEKLFF TGTGCCAGCAGCTTAGGGCAGTCCCATGAAAAACTGTTTTTT
14 TRBJ1-2 TRBD1 NA TRBV30 CAWRKPGQSRGYTF TGTGCCTGGAGGAAACCGGGACAGAGCCGCGGCTACACCTTC
13 TRBJ2-1 TRBD2 NA TRBV20-1 CSASLAEYNEQFF TGCAGTGCTAGTCTAGCGGAGTACAATGAGCAGTTCTTC
14 TRBJ1-2 NA NA TRBV18 CASSPRLGGDGYTF TGTGCCAGCTCACCACGGTTAGGAGGCGATGGCTACACCTTC
13 TRBJ2-1 NA NA TRBV6-5 CASTESPGHEQFF TGTGCCAGCACCGAATCCCCAGGGCACGAGCAGTTCTTC
18 TRBJ1-6 NA few TRBV18 CASSPLVSTGRNNSPLHF TGTGCCAGCTCACCCCTCGTTTCAACGGGGAGAAATAATTCACCCCTCCACTTT
19 TRBJ2-6 NA NA TRBV4-1 CASSQGEAPTYSGANVLTF TGCGCCAGCAGCCAAGGGGAGGCGCCAACTTACTCTGGGGCCAACGTCCTGACTTTC
12 TRBJ2-5 NA NA TRBV5-6 CASSGDRETQYF TGTGCCAGCAGTGGTGATCGGGAGACCCAGTACTTC
15 TRBJ2-1 NA NA TRBV7-9 CASTMYGGEYNEQFF TGTGCCAGCACCATGTATGGCGGGGAGTACAATGAGCAGTTCTTC
16 TRBJ1-3 NA NA TRBV3-1/TRBV3-2 CASSPAGGLGTDTIYF TGTGCCAGCAGCCCGGCTGGAGGGTTAGGTACGGACACCATATATTTT
15 TRBJ2-1 TRBD2 NA TRBV10-3 CAISAGGGGYNEQFF TGTGCCATCAGTGCTGGCGGGGGGGGATACAATGAGCAGTTCTTC
12 TRBJ1-2 TRBD1 NA TRBV28 CASTPTGYGYTF TGTGCCAGCACCCCGACAGGGTATGGCTACACCTTC
14 TRBJ2-1 NA NA TRBV4-3 CASRPESSYNEQFF TGCGCCAGCAGACCCGAGAGCTCCTACAATGAGCAGTTCTTC
13 TRBJ1-4 NA NA TRBV30 CASLTDNNEKLFF TGTGCTAGCTTAACGGATAATAATGAAAAACTGTTTTTT
13 TRBJ1-2 TRBD1 NA TRBV13 CASSPSDRFGYTF TGTGCCAGCAGCCCGTCGGACAGGTTTGGCTACACCTTC
13 TRBJ1-5 NA NA TRBV7-2 CASSPTRSGPQHF TGTGCCAGCAGCCCGACGCGGTCGGGGCCCCAGCATTTT
17 TRBJ2-1 NA NA TRBV5-4 CASSLLTSGRGSNEQFF TGTGCCAGCAGCTTGCTTACGTCCGGCAGGGGTAGCAATGAGCAGTTCTTC
15 TRBJ1-5 NA NA TRBV3-1/TRBV3-2 CASSQGGGVNQPQHF TGTGCCAGCAGCCAAGGTGGAGGAGTTAATCAGCCCCAGCATTTT
14 TRBJ2-2 NA NA TRBV3-1/TRBV3-2 CASSPDSLGGELFF TGTGCCAGCAGCCCGGACTCCCTCGGCGGGGAGCTGTTTTTT
15 TRBJ2-3 NA NA TRBV27 CASSLSWTRTDTQYF TGTGCCAGCAGTTTATCCTGGACTCGCACAGATACGCAGTATTTT
16 TRBJ1-2 NA once TRBV27 CASSFSGGEINYGYTF TGTGCCAGCAGTTTCAGCGGGGGCGAAATTAACTATGGCTACACCTTC
15 TRBJ2-1 NA NA TRBV5-1 CASSLVAGGGNEQFF TGCGCCAGCAGCTTGGTCGCGGGTGGGGGGAATGAGCAGTTCTTC
12 TRBJ2-2 NA NA TRBV27 CASREGTGELFF TGTGCCAGCAGGGAGGGCACCGGGGAGCTGTTTTTT
16 TRBJ1-3 TRBD1 NA TRBV13 CASSSRPGTARNTIYF TGTGCCAGCAGCTCACGGCCCGGGACAGCCCGAAACACCATATATTTT
13 TRBJ1-3 NA once TRBV5-1 CASSLVGENTIYF TGCGCCAGCAGCTTGGTTGGGGAGAACACCATATATTTT
14 TRBJ2-3 NA NA TRBV5-6 CASSPPGFTDTQYF TGTGCCAGCAGCCCCCCCGGTTTCACAGATACGCAGTATTTT
11 TRBJ1-2 TRBD1 NA TRBV12-3/TRBV12-4 CATGQGAFCTF TGTGCCACGGGACAGGGGGCTTTTTGCACCTTC
15 TRBJ2-3 NA NA TRBV7-9 CASSLVPRAADTQYF TGTGCCAGCAGCTTAGTCCCCAGGGCTGCTGATACGCAGTATTTT
13 TRBJ2-3 NA NA TRBV5-4 CASSFPITDTQYF TGTGCCAGCAGCTTCCCCATCACAGATACGCAGTATTTT
15 TRBJ1-5 TRBD1 NA TRBV2 CASSPDGSGGQPQHF TGTGCCAGCAGCCCGGACGGGTCAGGGGGACAGCCCCAGCATTTT
15 TRBJ2-7 NA NA TRBV7-6 CASSLALMGGYEQYF TGTGCCAGCAGCTTAGCCCTAATGGGGGGCTACGAGCAGTACTTC
17 TRBJ2-5 NA once TRBV14 CASSQDSRGLPQETQYF TGTGCCAGCAGCCAAGATAGTAGGGGACTCCCTCAAGAGACCCAGTACTTC
13 TRBJ2-1 TRBD2 NA TRBV11-3 CASSFGTTDEQFF TGTGCCAGCAGCTTTGGGACTACCGATGAGCAGTTCTTC
14 TRBJ1-1 TRBD1 NA TRBV11-2 CASSAGQGNTEAFF TGTGCCAGCAGCGCCGGACAGGGGAACACTGAAGCTTTCTTT
15 TRBJ2-2 NA NA TRBV19 CANHWTASETGELFF TGTGCCAACCATTGGACAGCTTCGGAAACCGGGGAGCTGTTTTTT
18 TRBJ1-4 NA NA TRBV5-5 CASSRQSSSGTSNEKLFF TGTGCCAGCAGCCGTCAATCCTCCTCCGGGACAAGTAATGAAAAACTGTTTTTT
12 TRBJ1-6 TRBD1 NA TRBV30 CAFGQVNSPLHF TGTGCCTTCGGACAGGTTAATTCACCCCTCCACTTT
13 TRBJ1-5 NA once TRBV2 CASSDRGSGPQHF TGTGCCAGCAGCGACCGGGGGAGTGGGCCCCAGCATTTT
13 TRBJ2-7 TRBD2 NA TRBV6-5 CASKMGGAYEQYF TGTGCCAGCAAAATGGGGGGGGCCTACGAGCAGTACTTC
14 TRBJ2-2 NA NA TRBV9 CASSVLVATGELFF TGTGCCAGCAGCGTATTGGTAGCCACCGGGGAGCTGTTTTTT
15 TRBJ2-1 TRBD2 NA TRBV11-2 CASSDPGLARYEQFF TGTGCCAGCAGCGATCCGGGACTAGCACGTTATGAGCAGTTCTTC